One TCR beta chain is described in this entry. A much larger clone lies a single base off, so this may be a read error. TRB was amplified from about 250-500 ng of blood genomic DNA. TRB rearrangements were amplified by multiplex PCR with BIOMED2 TRB-A/B primers. Using its own MiXCR run on the multiplex PCR reads, TCRdb lists one record per CDR3 protein. The sample yields roughly 11,000 distinct CDR3 sequences, almost 30% seen once. These data originate in a study of T and B cells in COVID-19 patients. Sequencing was carried out using blood. The source is a human donor who had recovered from COVID-19.

The CDR3 DNA reads as TGTGCCAGCAGCCGCCATCGGGGGCGGAGGGGAGAGACCCAGTACTTC. It is translated as CASSRHRGRRGETQYF. V is TRBV19 and J is TRBJ2-5; D is tentatively TRBD1 or TRBD2 (6 bases each). This CDR3 spans 16 amino acids. CDR1 LNHDA and CDR2 SQIVND come from the germline V gene (reference sequence). Deletions cut 9 bases from V and 4 bases from J, with 24 bases between.